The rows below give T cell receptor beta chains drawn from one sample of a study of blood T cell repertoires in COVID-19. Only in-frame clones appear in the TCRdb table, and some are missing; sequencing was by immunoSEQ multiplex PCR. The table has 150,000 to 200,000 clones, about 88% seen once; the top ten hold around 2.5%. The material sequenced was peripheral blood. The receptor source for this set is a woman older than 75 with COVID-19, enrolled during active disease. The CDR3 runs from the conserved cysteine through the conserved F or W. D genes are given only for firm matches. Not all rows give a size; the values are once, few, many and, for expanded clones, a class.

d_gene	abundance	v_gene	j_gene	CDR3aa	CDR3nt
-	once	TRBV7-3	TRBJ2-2	CASSPSGLNTGELFF	TGTGCCAGCAGCCCCTCGGGATTGAACACCGGGGAGCTGTTTTTT
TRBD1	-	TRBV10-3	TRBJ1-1	CAICPGGQSTEAFF	TGTGCCATCTGTCCAGGGGGCCAGAGCACTGAAGCTTTCTTT
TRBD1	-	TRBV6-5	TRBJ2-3	CATIQGDTYSDTQYF	TGTGCCACCATACAGGGGGATACATATTCAGATACGCAGTATTTT
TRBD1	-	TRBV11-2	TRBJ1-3	CASSLKTGGTIRGIYF	TGTGCCAGCAGCTTGAAGACAGGGGGTACAATTAGGGGCATATATTTT
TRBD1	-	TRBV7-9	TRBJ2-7	CASSPSLGQGNEQYF	TGTGCCAGCAGCCCCTCACTCGGACAGGGCAACGAGCAGTACTTC
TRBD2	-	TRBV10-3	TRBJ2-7	CATYWREGDEQYF	TGTGCCACTTACTGGCGGGAGGGCGACGAGCAGTACTTC
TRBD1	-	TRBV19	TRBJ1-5	CASSPISGTGKGGQPQHF	TGTGCCAGTAGTCCCATATCCGGGACAGGGAAGGGCGGTCAGCCCCAGCATTTT
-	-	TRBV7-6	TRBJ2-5	CASSLNTVKETQYF	TGTGCCAGCAGCTTGAATACAGTAAAAGAGACCCAGTACTTC
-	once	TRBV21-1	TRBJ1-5	CVSRTACGENLYSNQPQHF	TGTGTCAGCAGAACCGCTTGCGGCGAAAACCTTTATAGCAATCAGCCCCAGCATTTT
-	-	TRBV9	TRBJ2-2	CASSVTTGLTGELFF	TGTGCCAGCAGCGTTACCACAGGGCTCACCGGGGAGCTGTTTTTT
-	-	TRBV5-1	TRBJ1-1	CASSLDTDTEAFF	TGCGCCAGCAGCTTGGACACAGACACTGAAGCTTTCTTT
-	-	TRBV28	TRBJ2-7	CASLRFGTDEQYF	TGTGCCAGCCTTCGCTTCGGGACTGACGAGCAGTACTTC
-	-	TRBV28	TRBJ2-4	CASSLGGRTSKNIQYF	TGTGCCAGCAGTTTAGGGGGGAGGACGTCCAAAAACATTCAGTACTTC
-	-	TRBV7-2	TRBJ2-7	CASSTVQGWSEQYF	TGTGCCAGCAGCACCGTACAGGGTTGGTCGGAGCAGTACTTC
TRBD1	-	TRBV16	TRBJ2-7	CASSQSAPRQGGNYEQYF	TGTGCCAGCAGCCAATCAGCCCCTCGACAGGGGGGAAACTACGAGCAGTACTTC
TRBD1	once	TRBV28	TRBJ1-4	CASRRDRGDEKLFF	TGTGCCAGCAGGAGAGACAGGGGGGATGAAAAACTGTTTTTT
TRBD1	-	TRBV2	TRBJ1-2	CASSELGRGDGGYTF	TGTGCCAGCAGTGAACTGGGCAGGGGGGATGGTGGCTACACCTTC
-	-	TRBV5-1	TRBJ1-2	CASTPSGVRDGYTF	TGCGCCAGCACCCCCTCAGGGGTTCGGGACGGCTACACCTTC
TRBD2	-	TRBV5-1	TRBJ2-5	CASSLDLGGPRETQYF	TGCGCCAGCAGCTTGGATCTGGGAGGGCCACGGGAGACCCAGTACTTC
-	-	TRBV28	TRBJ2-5	CATTRQGRVGETQYF	TGTGCCACAACCCGGCAGGGGAGGGTGGGAGAGACCCAGTACTTC
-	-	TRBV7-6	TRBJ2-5	CASSFRGLQETQYF	TGTGCCAGCAGCTTCCGGGGTCTTCAAGAGACCCAGTACTTC
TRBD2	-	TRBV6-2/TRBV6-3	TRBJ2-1	CASSGLAASEQFF	TGTGCCAGCAGTGGACTAGCGGCGAGTGAGCAGTTCTTC
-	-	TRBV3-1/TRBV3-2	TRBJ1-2	CASSQGRYRGQGYTF	TGTGCCAGCAGCCAAGGTCGGTACAGAGGACAGGGCTACACCTTC
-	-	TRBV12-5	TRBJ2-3	CASGLVPRSRRRGVSGTDTQYF	TGTGCTAGTGGTTTGGTCCCCCGATCCCGGCGCAGGGGGGTGTCTGGCACAGATACGCAGTATTTT
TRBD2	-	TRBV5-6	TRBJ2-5	CASSWLAGGKETQYF	TGTGCCAGCAGCTGGCTAGCGGGAGGCAAAGAGACCCAGTACTTC
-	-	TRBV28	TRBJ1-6	CASREGNSPLHF	TGTGCCAGCAGGGAGGGAAATTCACCCCTCCACTTT
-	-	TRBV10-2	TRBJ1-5	CASSERVGNQPQHF	TGCGCCAGCAGTGAAAGAGTTGGCAATCAGCCCCAGCATTTT